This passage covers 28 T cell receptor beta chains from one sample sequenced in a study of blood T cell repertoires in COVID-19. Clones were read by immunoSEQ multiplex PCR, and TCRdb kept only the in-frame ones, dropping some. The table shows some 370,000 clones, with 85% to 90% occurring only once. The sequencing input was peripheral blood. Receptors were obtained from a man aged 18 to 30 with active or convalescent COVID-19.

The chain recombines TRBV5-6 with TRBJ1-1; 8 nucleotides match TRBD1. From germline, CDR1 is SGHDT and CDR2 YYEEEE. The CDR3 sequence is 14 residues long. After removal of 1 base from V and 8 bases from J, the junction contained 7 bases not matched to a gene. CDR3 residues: CASSLRGRGREAFF. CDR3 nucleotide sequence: TGTGCCAGCAGCTTGAGGGGCAGGGGGCGCGAAGCTTTCTTT.

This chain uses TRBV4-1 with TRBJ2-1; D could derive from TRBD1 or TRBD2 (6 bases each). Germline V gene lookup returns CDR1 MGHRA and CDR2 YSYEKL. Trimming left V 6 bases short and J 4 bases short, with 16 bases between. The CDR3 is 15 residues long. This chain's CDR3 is CASSQQGGMYNEQFF. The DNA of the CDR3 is TGCGCCAGCAGTCAACAGGGCGGGATGTACAATGAGCAGTTCTTC.

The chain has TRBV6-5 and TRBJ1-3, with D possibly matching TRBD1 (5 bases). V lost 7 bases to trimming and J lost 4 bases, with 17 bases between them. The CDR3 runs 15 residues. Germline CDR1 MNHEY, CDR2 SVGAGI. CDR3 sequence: CASTQDWSGGNTIYF. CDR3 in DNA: TGTGCCAGCACACAGGATTGGTCAGGGGGAAACACCATATATTTT.

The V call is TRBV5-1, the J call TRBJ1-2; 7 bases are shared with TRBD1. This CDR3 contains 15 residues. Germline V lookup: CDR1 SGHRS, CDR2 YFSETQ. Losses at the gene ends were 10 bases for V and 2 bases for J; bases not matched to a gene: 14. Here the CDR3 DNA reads TGCGCCTCTCGAAACACAGGGGACCTCAACTATGGCTACACCTTC. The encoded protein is CASRNTGDLNYGYTF.

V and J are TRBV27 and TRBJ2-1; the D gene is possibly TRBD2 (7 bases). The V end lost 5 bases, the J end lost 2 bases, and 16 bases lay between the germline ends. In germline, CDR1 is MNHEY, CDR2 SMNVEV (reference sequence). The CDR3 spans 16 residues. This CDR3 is CASSHAGALAYNEQFF. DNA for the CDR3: TGTGCCAGCAGTCACGCGGGGGCCCTGGCCTACAATGAGCAGTTCTTC.

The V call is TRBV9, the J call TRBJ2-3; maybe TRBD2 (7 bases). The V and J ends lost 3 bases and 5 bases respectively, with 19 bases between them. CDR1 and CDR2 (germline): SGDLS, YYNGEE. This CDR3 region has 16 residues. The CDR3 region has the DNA TGTGCCAGCAGCGCCAGGGAGGGGGTCCAGGGAGATACGCAGTATTTT. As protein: CASSAREGVQGDTQYF.

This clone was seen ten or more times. CDR3 bases: TGTGCCACCAGTGATCCGACAGGGGGCCGCAATCAGCCCCAGCATTTT. Its translation: CATSDPTGGRNQPQHF. This rearrangement joins TRBV24-1 to TRBJ1-5; 10 bases are shared with TRBD1. The length of the CDR3 is 16 residues. Germline trimming cut 3 bases from V and 2 bases from J; bases unmatched to any gene: 3. From germline, CDR1 is KGHDR and CDR2 SFDVKD.

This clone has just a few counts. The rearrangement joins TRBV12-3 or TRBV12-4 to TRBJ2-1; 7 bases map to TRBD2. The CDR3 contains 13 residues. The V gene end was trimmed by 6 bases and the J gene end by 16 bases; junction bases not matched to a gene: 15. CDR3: CASSSIRGLHGFF. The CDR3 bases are TGTGCCAGCAGCTCTATAAGGGGACTACACGGATTCTTC.

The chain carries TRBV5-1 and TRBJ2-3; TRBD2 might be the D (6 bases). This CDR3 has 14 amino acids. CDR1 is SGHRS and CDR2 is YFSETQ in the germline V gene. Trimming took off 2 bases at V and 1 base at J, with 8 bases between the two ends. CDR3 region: CASSFREGTDTQYF. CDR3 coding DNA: TGCGCCAGCAGCTTTAGGGAGGGCACAGATACGCAGTATTTT.

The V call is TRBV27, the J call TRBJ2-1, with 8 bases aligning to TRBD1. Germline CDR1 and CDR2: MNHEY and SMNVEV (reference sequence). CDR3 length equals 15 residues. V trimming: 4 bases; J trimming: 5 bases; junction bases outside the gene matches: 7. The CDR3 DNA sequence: TGTGCCAGCAGTTCAGGGCCCAGGGGGCACAATGAGCAGTTCTTC. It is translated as CASSSGPRGHNEQFF.

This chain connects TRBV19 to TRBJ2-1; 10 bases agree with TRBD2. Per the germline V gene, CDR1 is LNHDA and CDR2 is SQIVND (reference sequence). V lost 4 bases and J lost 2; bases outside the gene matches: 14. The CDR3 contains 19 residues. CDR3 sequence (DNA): TGTGCCAGTAGTAGACCGGGACTAGCGACAATGCGGGCCTACAATGAGCAGTTCTTC. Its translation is CASSRPGLATMRAYNEQFF. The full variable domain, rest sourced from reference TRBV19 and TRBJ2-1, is DGGITQSPKYLFRKEGQNVTLSCEQNLNHDAMYWYRQDPGQGLRLIYYSQIVNDFQKGDIAEGYSVSREKKESFPLTVTSAQKNPTAFYLCASSRPGLATMRAYNEQFFGPGTRLTVL.

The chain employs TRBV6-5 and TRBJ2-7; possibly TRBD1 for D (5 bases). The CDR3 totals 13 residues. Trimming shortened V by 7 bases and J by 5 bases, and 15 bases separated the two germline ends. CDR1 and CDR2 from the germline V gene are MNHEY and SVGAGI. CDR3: CASTLPGRDEQYF. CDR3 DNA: TGTGCCAGCACCCTCCCCGGCAGGGACGAGCAGTACTTC.

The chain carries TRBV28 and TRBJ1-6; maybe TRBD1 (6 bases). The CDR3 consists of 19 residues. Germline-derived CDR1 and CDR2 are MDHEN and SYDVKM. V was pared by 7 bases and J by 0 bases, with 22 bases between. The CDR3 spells CASTPPWGTPSSYNSPLHF. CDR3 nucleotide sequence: TGTGCCAGCACCCCGCCGTGGGGGACACCTAGCTCCTATAATTCACCCCTCCACTTT.

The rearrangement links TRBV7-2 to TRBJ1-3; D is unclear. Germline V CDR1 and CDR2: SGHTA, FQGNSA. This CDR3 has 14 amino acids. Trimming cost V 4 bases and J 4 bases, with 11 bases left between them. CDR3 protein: CASSSSGGGNTIYF. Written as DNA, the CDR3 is TGTGCCAGCAGCTCCAGCGGCGGGGGAAACACCATATATTTT. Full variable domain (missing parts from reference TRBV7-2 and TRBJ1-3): GAGVSQSPSNKVTEKGKDVELRCDPISGHTALYWYRQSLGQGLEFLIYFQGNSAPDKSGLPSDRFSAERTGGSVSTLTIQRTQQEDSAVYLCASSSSGGGNTIYFGEGSWLTVV.

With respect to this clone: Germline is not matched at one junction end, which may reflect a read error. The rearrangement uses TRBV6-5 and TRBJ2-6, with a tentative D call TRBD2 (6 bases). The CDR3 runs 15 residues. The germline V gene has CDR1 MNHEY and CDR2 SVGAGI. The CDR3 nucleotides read TGTGCCAGCAGTTACTGGCAAGGAGGGGCCAACGTGCTGACTTTC. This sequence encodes CASSYWQGGANVLTF.

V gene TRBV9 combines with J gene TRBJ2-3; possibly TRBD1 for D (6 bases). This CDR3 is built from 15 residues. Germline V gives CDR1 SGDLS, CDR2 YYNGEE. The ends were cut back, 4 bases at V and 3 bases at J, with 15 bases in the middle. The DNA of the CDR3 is TGTGCCAGCAGCCCCGAGGGGGTACGGACAGATACGCAGTATTTT. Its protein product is CASSPEGVRTDTQYF.

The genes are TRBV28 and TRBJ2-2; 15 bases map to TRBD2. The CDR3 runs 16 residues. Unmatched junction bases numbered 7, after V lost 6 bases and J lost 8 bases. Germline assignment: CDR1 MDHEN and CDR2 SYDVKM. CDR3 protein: CASSSGLAGGQGELFF. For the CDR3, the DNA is TGTGCCAGCAGCTCCGGACTAGCGGGGGGGCAAGGGGAGCTGTTTTTT.

The CDR3 region is CSVSAGTSGSYEQYF. The DNA for the CDR3 is TGCAGCGTAAGCGCGGGGACTAGCGGGAGTTACGAGCAGTACTTC. This rearrangement joins TRBV29-1 to TRBJ2-7; 14 bases align to TRBD2. Germline V gives CDR1 SQVTM, CDR2 ANQGSEA. CDR3 size: 15 residues. V was pared by 6 bases and J by 4 bases, with 8 bases of the junction left unmatched.

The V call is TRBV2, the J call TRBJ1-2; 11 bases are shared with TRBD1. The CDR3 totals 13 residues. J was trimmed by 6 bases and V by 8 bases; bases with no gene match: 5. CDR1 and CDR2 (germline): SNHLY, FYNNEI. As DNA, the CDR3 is TGTGCCAGCCGCGGACAGGGGGCGGATGGCTACACCTTC. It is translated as CASRGQGADGYTF.

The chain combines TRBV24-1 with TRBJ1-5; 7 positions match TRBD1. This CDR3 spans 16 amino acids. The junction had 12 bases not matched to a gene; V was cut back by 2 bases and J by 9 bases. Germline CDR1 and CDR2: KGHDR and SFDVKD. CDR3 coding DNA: TGTGCCACCAGTGATTCCCGGACAGGCTCGCCCCGGCCCCAGCATTTT. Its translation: CATSDSRTGSPRPQHF.

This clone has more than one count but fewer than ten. The CDR3 region is CASSRRNEKLFF. The CDR3 region has the DNA TGTGCCAGCAGCCGTAGAAATGAAAAACTGTTTTTT. V gene TRBV6-5 combines with J gene TRBJ1-4; D remains unclear. V was trimmed by 6 bases and J by 5 bases, leaving 7 bases between them. In germline, CDR1 is MNHEY, CDR2 SVGAGI. This CDR3 is built from 12 residues.

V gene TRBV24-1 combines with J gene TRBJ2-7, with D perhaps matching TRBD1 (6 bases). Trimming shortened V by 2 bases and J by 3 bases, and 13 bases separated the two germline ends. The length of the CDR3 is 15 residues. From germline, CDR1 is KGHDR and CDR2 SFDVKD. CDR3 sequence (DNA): TGTGCCACCAGTGATTCCTCGGGACACAACTACGAGCAGTACTTC. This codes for CATSDSSGHNYEQYF.

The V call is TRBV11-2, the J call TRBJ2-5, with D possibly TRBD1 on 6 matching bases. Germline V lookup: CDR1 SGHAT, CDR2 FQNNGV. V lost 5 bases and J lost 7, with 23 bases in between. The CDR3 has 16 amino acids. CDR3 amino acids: CASSPRRTVTRVTQYF. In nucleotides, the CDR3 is TGTGCCAGCAGCCCACGGAGGACAGTTACAAGAGTGACCCAGTACTTC.

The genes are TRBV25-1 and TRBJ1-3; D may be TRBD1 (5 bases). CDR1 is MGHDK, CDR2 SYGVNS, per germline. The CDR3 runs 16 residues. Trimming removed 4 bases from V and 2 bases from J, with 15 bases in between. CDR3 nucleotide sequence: TGTGCCAGCAGTGTAGGGGACTCCCGGACTGGAAACACCATATATTTT. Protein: CASSVGDSRTGNTIYF.

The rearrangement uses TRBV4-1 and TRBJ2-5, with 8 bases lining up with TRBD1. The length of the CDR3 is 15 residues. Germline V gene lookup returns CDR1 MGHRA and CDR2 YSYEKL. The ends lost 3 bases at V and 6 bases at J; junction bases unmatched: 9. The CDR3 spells CASSHGQGLLKTQYF. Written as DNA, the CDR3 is TGCGCCAGCAGCCATGGACAGGGTCTTTTGAAGACCCAGTACTTC.

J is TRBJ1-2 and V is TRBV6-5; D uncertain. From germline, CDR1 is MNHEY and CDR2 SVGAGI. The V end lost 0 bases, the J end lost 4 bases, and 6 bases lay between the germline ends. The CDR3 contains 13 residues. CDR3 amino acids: CASSYSPIYGYTF. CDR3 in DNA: TGTGCCAGCAGTTACTCTCCAATCTATGGCTACACCTTC.

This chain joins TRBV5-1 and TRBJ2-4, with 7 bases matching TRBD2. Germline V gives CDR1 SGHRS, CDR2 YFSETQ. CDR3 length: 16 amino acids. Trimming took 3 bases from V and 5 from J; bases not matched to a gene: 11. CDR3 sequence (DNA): TGCGCCAGCAGCTCTGGCGGGAGAACCTCTCAAAACATTCAGTACTTC. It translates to CASSSGGRTSQNIQYF.

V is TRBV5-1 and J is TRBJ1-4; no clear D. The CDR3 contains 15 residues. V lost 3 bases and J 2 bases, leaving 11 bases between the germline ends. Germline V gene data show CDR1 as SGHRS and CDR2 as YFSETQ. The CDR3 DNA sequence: TGCGCCAGCAGCTCTAGCCCGGCTACTAATGAAAAACTGTTTTTT. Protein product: CASSSSPATNEKLFF.